This T cell receptor beta chain originates from a study of molecular identifiers for immune sequencing clone quantification. Study information: Naive CD8 RNA (about 20,000 or 100,000 cells) was divided into five aliquots, with four sequenced.

This CDR3 is built from 15 residues. Deletions cut 3 bases from V and 0 bases from J, with 10 bases between. CDR1 is LGHNA, CDR2 YSLEER, per germline. Comments on this clonotype: Its antigen is still unknown.

General study findings and limits: Barcode sharing among identical TCR molecules could make large clones appear smaller. The study found clones above 20 RNA copies held over 99% of effector molecules and under 1% in naive cells. Detectable among approximately 1 million naive cells, according to reports, was Jurkat TCR RNA spiked in from one cell.

TCRdb re-called the PCR reads with MiXCR, one entry per CDR3 protein. The repertoire holds approximately 97,000 distinct CDR3 sequences, more than 20% seen once, with under 1% in the top ten. Material for sequencing was naive CD8+ T cells from blood, with Jurkat cell RNA spiked in. As for subset: FACS-sorted CD8+CD4-CCR7+CD45RA+ naive T cells. The source of this sequence is a human donor in good health. Some libraries in this study had Jurkat cell RNA spiked in. V gene TRBV4-3 combines with J gene TRBJ2-3; perhaps TRBD2 as D (6 bases). This chain's CDR3 is CASSHAGSSTDTQYF. The CDR3 DNA is TGCGCCAGCAGCCACGCGGGATCTAGCACAGATACGCAGTATTTT.